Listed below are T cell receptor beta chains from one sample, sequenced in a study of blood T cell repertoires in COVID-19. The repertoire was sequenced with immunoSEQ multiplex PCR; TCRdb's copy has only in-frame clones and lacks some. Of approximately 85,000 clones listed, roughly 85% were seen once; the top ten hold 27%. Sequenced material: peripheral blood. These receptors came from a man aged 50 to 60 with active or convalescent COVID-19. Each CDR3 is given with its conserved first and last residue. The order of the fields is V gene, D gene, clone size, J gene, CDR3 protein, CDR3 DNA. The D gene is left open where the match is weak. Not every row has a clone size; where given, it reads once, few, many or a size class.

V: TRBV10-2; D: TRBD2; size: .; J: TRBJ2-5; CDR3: CASSYGTSGSRGQETQYF; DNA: TGCGCCAGCAGTTACGGGACTAGCGGGAGTAGGGGTCAAGAGACCCAGTACTTC
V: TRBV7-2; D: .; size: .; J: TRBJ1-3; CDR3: CASSLVGPDRPFSGNTIYF; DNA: TGTGCCAGCAGCTTAGTAGGCCCGGACAGACCTTTCTCTGGAAACACCATATATTTT
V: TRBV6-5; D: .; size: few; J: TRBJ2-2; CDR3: CASSYGGLGGELFF; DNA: TGTGCCAGCAGTTACGGGGGGTTGGGCGGGGAGCTGTTTTTT
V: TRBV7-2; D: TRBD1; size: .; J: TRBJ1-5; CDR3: CASSYYRGQPQHF; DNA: TGTGCCAGCAGCTACTACAGGGGACAGCCCCAGCATTTT
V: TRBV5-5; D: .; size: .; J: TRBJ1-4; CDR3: CASSFGGGDEKLFF; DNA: TGTGCCAGCAGCTTCGGGGGTGGTGATGAAAAACTGTTTTTT
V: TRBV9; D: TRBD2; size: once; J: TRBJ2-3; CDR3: CASSVAPSGRGTDTQYF; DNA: TGTGCCAGCAGCGTAGCGCCTAGCGGGAGGGGCACAGATACGCAGTATTTT
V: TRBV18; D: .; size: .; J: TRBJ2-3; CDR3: CASSPPLGGPPGTQYF; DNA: TGTGCCAGCTCACCACCGTTGGGGGGTCCGCCCGGTACGCAGTATTTT
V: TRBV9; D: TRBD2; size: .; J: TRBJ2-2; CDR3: CASSATGLAYELFF; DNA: TGTGCCAGCAGCGCCACGGGACTAGCGTACGAGCTGTTTTTT
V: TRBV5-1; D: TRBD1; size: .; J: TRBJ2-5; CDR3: CASSLGAGGGVGETQYF; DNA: TGCGCCAGCAGCTTGGGGGCAGGGGGCGGGGTCGGAGAGACCCAGTACTTC
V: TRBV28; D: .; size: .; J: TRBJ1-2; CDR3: CASSRTVISYGYTF; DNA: TGTGCCAGCAGTCGGACAGTCATTAGCTATGGCTACACCTTC
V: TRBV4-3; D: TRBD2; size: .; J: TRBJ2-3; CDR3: CASSQRLADTDTQYF; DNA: TGCGCCAGCAGCCAAAGACTAGCGGATACAGATACGCAGTATTTT
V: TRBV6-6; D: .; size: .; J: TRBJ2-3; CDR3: CASSRVRDTDTQYF; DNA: TGTGCCAGCAGTCGTGTCAGGGACACAGATACGCAGTATTTT
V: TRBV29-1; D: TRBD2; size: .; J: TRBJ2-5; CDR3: CSGEGGETQYF; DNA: TGCAGCGGGGAGGGTGGAGAGACCCAGTACTTC
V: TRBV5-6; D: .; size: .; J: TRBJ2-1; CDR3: CASSLRAAYNEQFF; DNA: TGTGCCAGCAGCTTGAGAGCGGCCTACAATGAGCAGTTCTTC
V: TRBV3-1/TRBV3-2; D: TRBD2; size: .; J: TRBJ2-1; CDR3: CASSQRLAGGNEQFF; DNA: TGTGCCAGCAGCCAGAGACTAGCGGGTGGTAATGAGCAGTTCTTC
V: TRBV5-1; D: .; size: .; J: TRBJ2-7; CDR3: CASSLDTEGVQYF; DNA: TGCGCCAGCAGCTTGGACACCGAAGGGGTGCAGTACTTC
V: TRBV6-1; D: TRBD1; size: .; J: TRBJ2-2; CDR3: CASSERDRNTGELFF; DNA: TGTGCCAGCAGTGAACGGGACAGGAACACCGGGGAGCTGTTTTTT
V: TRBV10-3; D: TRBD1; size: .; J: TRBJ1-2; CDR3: CAIRFDREYGYTF; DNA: TGTGCCATCAGGTTTGACAGGGAGTATGGCTACACCTTC
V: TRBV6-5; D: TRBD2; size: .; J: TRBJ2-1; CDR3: CASSYSGTRGQGRQFF; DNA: TGTGCCAGCAGTTACTCGGGGACTAGGGGTCAGGGGCGGCAGTTCTTC
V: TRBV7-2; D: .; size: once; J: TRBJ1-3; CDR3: CASSTTQGFGNTIYF; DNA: TGTGCCAGCAGCACAACACAGGGATTCGGAAACACCATATATTTT
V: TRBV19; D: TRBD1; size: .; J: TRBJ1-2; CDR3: CASSINRGGNYGYTF; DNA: TGTGCCAGTAGTATCAACAGGGGCGGTAACTATGGCTACACCTTC
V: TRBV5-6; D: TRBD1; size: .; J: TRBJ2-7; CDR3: CASSPNRGKNSGEQYF; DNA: TGTGCCAGCAGCCCTAACAGGGGGAAGAATTCGGGAGAGCAGTACTTC
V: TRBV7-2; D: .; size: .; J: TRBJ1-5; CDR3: CASSFFQINQPQHF; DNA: TGTGCCAGCAGCTTTTTTCAGATAAATCAGCCCCAGCATTTT
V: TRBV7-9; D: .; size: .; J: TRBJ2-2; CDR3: CASSSPIQGANTGELFF; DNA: TGTGCCAGCAGCTCTCCCATACAGGGCGCGAACACCGGGGAGCTGTTTTTT
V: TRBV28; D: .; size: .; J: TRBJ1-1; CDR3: CASSFVGTLARAGAFF; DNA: TGTGCCAGCAGTTTCGTCGGCACTCTCGCGCGCGCGGGAGCTTTCTTT
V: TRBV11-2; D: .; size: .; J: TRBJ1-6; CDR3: CASSLAIGEWEGNSPLHF; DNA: TGTGCCAGCAGCTTAGCAATAGGAGAATGGGAGGGAAATTCACCCCTCCACTTT
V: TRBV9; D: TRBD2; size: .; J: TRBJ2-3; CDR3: CASSPRLSSGGADTQYF; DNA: TGTGCCAGCAGCCCACGCCTTTCTAGCGGGGGGGCCGATACGCAGTATTTT
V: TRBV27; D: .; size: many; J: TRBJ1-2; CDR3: CASSLSQGGGYTF; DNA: TGTGCCAGCAGTTTAAGTCAGGGTGGCGGCTACACCTTC
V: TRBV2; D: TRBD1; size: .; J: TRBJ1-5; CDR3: CATGQGLSNQPQHF; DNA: TGTGCCACCGGACAGGGACTAAGCAATCAGCCCCAGCATTTT
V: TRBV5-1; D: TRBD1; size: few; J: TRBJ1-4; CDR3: CASSLGQGTNEKLFF; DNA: TGCGCCAGCAGCCTTGGACAGGGAACTAATGAAAAACTGTTTTTT
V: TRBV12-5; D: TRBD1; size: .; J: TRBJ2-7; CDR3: CASGWDRSYEQYF; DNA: TGTGCTAGTGGATGGGACAGGAGTTACGAGCAGTACTTC
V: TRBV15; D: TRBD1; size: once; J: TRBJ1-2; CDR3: CATSTGGYIDGYTF; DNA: TGTGCCACCTCTACAGGGGGTTACATTGATGGCTACACCTTC
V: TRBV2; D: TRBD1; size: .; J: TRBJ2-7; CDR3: CASSENRGRGYEQYF; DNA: TGTGCCAGCAGCGAGAACAGGGGTCGGGGCTACGAGCAGTACTTC